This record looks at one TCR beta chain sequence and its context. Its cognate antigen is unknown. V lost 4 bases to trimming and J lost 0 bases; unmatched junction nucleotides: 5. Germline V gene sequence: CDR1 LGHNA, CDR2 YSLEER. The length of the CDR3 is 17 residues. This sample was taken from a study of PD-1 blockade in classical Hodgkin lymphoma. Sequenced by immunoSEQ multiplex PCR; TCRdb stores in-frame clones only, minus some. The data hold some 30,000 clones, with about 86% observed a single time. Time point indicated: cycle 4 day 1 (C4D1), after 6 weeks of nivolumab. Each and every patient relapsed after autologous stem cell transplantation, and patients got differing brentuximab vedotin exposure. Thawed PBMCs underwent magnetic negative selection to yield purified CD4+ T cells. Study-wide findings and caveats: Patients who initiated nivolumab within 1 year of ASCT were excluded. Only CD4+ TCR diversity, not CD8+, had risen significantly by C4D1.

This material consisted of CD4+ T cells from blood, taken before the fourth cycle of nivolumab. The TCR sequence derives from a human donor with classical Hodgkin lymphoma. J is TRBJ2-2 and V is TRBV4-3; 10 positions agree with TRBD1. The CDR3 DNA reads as TGCGCCAGCAGCCGCATGGGACAGGGGCCGAACACCGGGGAGCTGTTTTTT. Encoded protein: CASSRMGQGPNTGELFF.